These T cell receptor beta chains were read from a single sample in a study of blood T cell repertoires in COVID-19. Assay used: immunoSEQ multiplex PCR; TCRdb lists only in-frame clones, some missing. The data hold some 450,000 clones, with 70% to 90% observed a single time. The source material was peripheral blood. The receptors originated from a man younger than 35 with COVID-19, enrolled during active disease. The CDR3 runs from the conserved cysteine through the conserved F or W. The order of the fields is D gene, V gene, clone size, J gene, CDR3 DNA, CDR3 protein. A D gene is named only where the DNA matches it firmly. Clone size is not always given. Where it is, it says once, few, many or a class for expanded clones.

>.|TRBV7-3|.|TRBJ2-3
TGTGCCAGCAGCTCCAGGGGCCAATACACAGATACGCAGTATTTT
CASSSRGQYTDTQYF
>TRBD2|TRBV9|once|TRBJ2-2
TGTGCCAGCAGCGATTCCCTCAGCGGGAGGAACACCGGGGAGCTGTTTTTT
CASSDSLSGRNTGELFF
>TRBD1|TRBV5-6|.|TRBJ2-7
TGTGCCAGCAGCTGGACAGGGGACTCCTACGAGCAGTACTTC
CASSWTGDSYEQYF
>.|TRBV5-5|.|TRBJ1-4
TGTGCCAGCAGCCACACAGCCGTAACTAATGAAAAACTGTTTTTT
CASSHTAVTNEKLFF
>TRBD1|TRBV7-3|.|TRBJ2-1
TGTGCCAGCAGCGATAGGGGGCAGGGCTACAATGAGCAGTTCTTC
CASSDRGQGYNEQFF
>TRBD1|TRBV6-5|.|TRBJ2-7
TGTGCCAGCAGTACAGGGGCGTCCTACGAGCAGTACTTC
CASSTGASYEQYF
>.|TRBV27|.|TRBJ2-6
TGTGCCAGCAGACCCGGACAGTCTGGGGCCAACGTCCTGACTTTC
CASRPGQSGANVLTF
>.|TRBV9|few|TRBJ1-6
TGTGCCAGCAGCCGGTCGGGGAATTCACCCCTCCACTTT
CASSRSGNSPLHF
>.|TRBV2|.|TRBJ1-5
TGTGCCAGCAGTGAACAGGGTTACAATCAGCCCCAGCATTTT
CASSEQGYNQPQHF
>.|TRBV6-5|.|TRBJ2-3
TGTGCCAGCAGTTACAGAGGAGGGCCGGGAGATACGCAGTATTTT
CASSYRGGPGDTQYF
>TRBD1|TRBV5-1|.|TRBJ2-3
TGCGCCAGCAGCCCAGGACAGGTTCAGGATACGCAGTATTTT
CASSPGQVQDTQYF
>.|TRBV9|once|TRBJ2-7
TGTGCCAGCAGCGTAGGACAGTCCTCCTACGAGCAGTACTTC
CASSVGQSSYEQYF
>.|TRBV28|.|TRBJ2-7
TGTGCCAGCAGTTCCCCCGGGACTTCCAGCTCCTACGAGCAGTACTTC
CASSSPGTSSSYEQYF
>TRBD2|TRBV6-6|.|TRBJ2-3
TGTGCCAGCCGGGGGGGTAGCACAGATACGCAGTATTTT
CASRGGSTDTQYF
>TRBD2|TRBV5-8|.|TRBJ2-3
TGTGCCAGCCGCGGGCGGGGGAACACAGATACGCAGTATTTT
CASRGRGNTDTQYF
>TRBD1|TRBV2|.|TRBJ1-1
TGTGCCAGCAGCCGGGACAGGGGATACGGGAACACTGAAGCTTTCTTT
CASSRDRGYGNTEAFF
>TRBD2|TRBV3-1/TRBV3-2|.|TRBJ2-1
TGTGCCAGCAGCCGATCTGCTAGCGGGGGGGCTTCCCATGAGCAGTTCTTC
CASSRSASGGASHEQFF
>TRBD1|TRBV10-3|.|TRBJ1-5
TGTGCCATCAGTACGGGACAGGGAGCTTATAGCAATCAGCCCCAGCATTTT
CAISTGQGAYSNQPQHF
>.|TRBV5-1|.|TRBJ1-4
TGCGCCAGCGGACATAGGGGAACTAATGAAAAACTGTTTTTT
CASGHRGTNEKLFF
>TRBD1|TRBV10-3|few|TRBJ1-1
TGTGCCATCGGGGACAGGGGGGACACTGAAGCTTTCTTT
CAIGDRGDTEAFF